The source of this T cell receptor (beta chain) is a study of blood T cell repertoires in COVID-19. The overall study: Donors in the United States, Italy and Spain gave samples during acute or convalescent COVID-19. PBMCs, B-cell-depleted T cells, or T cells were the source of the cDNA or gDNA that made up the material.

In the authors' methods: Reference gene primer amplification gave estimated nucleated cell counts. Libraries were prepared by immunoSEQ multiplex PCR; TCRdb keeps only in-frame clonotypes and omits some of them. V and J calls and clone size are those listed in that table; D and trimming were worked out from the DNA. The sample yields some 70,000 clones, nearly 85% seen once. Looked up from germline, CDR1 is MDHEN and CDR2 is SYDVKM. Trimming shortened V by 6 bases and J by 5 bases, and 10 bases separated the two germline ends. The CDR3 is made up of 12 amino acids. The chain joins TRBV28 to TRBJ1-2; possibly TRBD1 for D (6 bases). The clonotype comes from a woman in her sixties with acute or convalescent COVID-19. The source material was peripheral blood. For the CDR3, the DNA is TGTGCCAGCAGGAAACAGGGATATGGCTACACCTTC. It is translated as CASRKQGYGYTF.